The 6 T cell receptor beta chains below were found in one sample sequenced in a study of blood T cell repertoires in COVID-19. Here immunoSEQ multiplex PCR was the method, and the copy in TCRdb shows in-frame clones only, minus some. The sample contains 100,000 to 120,000 clones, roughly 80% of which appear only once. Sample: peripheral blood. All receptors come from an older woman with acute or convalescent COVID-19.

The chain uses TRBV7-2 and TRBJ1-2; 8 nucleotides match TRBD1. Looked up from germline, CDR1 is SGHTA and CDR2 is FQGNSA. The CDR3 runs to 15 residues. The trim removed 4 bases at V and 4 bases at J, leaving 8 bases unmatched. The CDR3 nucleotides read TGTGCCAGCAGCTCCCTCGCAGGGGGCGTCTATGGCTACACCTTC. Protein product: CASSSLAGGVYGYTF.

The J gene is TRBJ1-1, the V gene TRBV7-9; a possible D gene is TRBD1 (6 bases). Germline lookup yields CDR1 SEHNR and CDR2 FQNEAQ (reference sequence). V lost 1 base, J lost 10 bases, and 19 bases lay in between. The CDR3 contains 15 residues. This chain's CDR3 is CASSLGGHVTLGAFF. The CDR3 DNA follows: TGTGCCAGCAGCTTAGGGGGACATGTAACATTGGGAGCTTTCTTT.

This chain connects TRBV28 to TRBJ2-2; possibly TRBD2 for D (5 bases). Germline assignment: CDR1 MDHEN and CDR2 SYDVKM. This CDR3 spans 14 amino acids. V was trimmed by 7 bases and J by 1 base, leaving 10 bases between them. The CDR3 sequence is CASNLAMNTGELFF. CDR3 coding DNA: TGTGCCAGCAACCTAGCCATGAACACCGGGGAGCTGTTTTTT.

The chain carries TRBV12-3 or TRBV12-4 and TRBJ2-3; D is unresolved. The CDR3 has 13 amino acids. The V end was cut by 4 bases, the J end by 3 bases, with 8 bases between. The CDR3 nucleotides are TGTGCCAGCAGTTATGGCGGAACAGATACGCAGTATTTT. It encodes CASSYGGTDTQYF.

This clone has a single count. The chain couples TRBV10-3 to TRBJ1-5; 7 bases agree with TRBD1. The germline CDR1 and CDR2 sequences are ENHRY and SYGVKD. The V and J ends lost 6 bases and 0 bases, in that order; junction bases with no gene match: 5. This CDR3 comprises 15 residues. CDR3 amino acids: CAISEGQYSNQPQHF. The CDR3 DNA reads as TGTGCCATCAGCGAGGGACAGTATAGCAATCAGCCCCAGCATTTT.

This clone was seen a handful of times. This chain links TRBV3-1 (or the pseudogene TRBV3-2) with TRBJ2-3, with a possible D match to TRBD2 (5 bases). This CDR3 region has 15 residues. Germline V lookup: CDR1 LGHDT, CDR2 YNNKEL (reference sequence). Trimming shortened V by 0 bases and J by 2 bases, and 9 bases separated the two germline ends. CDR3 bases: TGTGCCAGCAGCCAAGATCTACTAGACACAGATACGCAGTATTTT. It specifies CASSQDLLDTDTQYF.